This TCR beta chain was identified during a study of metastatic and nonmetastatic thyroid tumors. Study overall: Where malignant and benign thyroid patients were concerned, repertoires were compared across blood and tumor or nodule tissue.

Overall study results and limits: Across blood and tumor, TCR beta diversity in malignant thyroid tumors was reportedly significantly higher than in benign nodules.

Authors' analysis steps: Across clinicopathological groups, CDR3 differences served as the basis for building a distant-metastasis classifier for papillary thyroid cancer. TCRdb re-analyzed the PCR reads through MiXCR. The V and J calls follow TCRdb's processing rather than the paper's. Of 20,000 to 30,000 clones in the sample, 25% to 30% were seen once. Not a single patient had been given any form of treatment at any point before undergoing thyroid surgery. Of note for this clone: Its target is unknown.

Trimming stripped 2 bases from V and 6 bases from J, with 28 bases between. The CDR3 loop spans 20 amino acids. The TCR was taken from a female donor with papillary thyroid cancer or a benign thyroid nodule (not recorded which). Some clones in this sample may be carry-over from other donors' samples. The rearrangement joins TRBV7-1 to TRBJ2-2; D may be TRBD1 or TRBD2 (12 bases each). TRBV7-1 is placed among ORFs of uncertain function. Sequences were obtained from blood. The CDR3 DNA reads TGTGCCAGCAGCTCATGGTGGGACAGGGGGCGACTAGCGGGAGCCGGGGAGCTGTTTTTT. Translating gives CASSSWWDRGRLAGAGELFF.